The source of this TCR beta chain is a study of T cell responses to AZD1222 COVID-19 vaccine. Study findings and constraints: Only 6 or 7 people who got AZD1222 tested seropositive at baseline. Repertoires were obtained only post-peak T cell response. Among spike-specific TCRs, nearly half reportedly target unmutated variant regions. When two AZD1222 doses had been given, Spike-specific TCR breadth and depth rose.

CDR3 length: 13 residues. Germline lookup yields CDR1 LNHDA and CDR2 SQIVND (reference sequence). V was shortened by 5 bases and J by 1 base, with 7 bases between the two germline ends. With respect to this clone: Its antigen is unidentified.

Method: immunoSEQ multiplex PCR; TCRdb's copy keeps in-frame clones and lacks some. The sample lists 150,000 to 200,000 clones, 85% to 95% occurring once. V and J are TRBV19 and TRBJ2-3, with D tentatively TRBD2 (5 bases). Source: peripheral blood, taken 28 days after the second AZD1222 dose. This TCR was sampled from an adult who received the AZD1222 COVID-19 vaccine. The chain's CDR3 is CASSLGGTDTQYF. In DNA form, the CDR3 reads TGTGCCAGTAGTCTCGGGGGCACAGATACGCAGTATTTT.